These T cell receptor beta chains were read from a single sample in a study of blood T cell repertoires in COVID-19. This table comes from immunoSEQ multiplex PCR, and its TCRdb copy is limited to in-frame clones, with some not included. The sample consists of approximately 200,000 clones, 80% to 85% of them appearing once. The sample taken for sequencing was peripheral blood. These receptors were taken from a woman aged 55-69 years with acute or convalescent COVID-19. CDR3s include the opening cysteine and the closing phenylalanine or tryptophan. A D gene is named only where the DNA matches it firmly. Where a row states a size, it is once, few, many or the class of an expanded clone; other rows omit it.

length	J	D	V	size	DNA	CDR3
18	TRBJ1-3	TRBD1	TRBV6-1	NA	TGTGCCAGCAGTGAGGCCGGGACAGCTTTTAGCTCTGGAAACACCATATATTTT	CASSEAGTAFSSGNTIYF
16	TRBJ1-3	NA	TRBV23-1	NA	TGCGCCAGCAGTAAACACAGGGATAGCTCTGGAAACACCATATATTTT	CASSKHRDSSGNTIYF
14	TRBJ1-1	NA	TRBV6-5	NA	TGTGCCAGCAGTTCTTTCCCCCCGAACACTGAAGCTTTCTTT	CASSSFPPNTEAFF
14	TRBJ2-7	NA	TRBV7-9	NA	TGTGCCAGCTCACCACCCGGTCCAATCTACGAGCAGTACTTC	CASSPPGPIYEQYF
15	TRBJ1-1	NA	TRBV5-6	NA	TGTGCCAGCAGCTTGGCCGGGGGGCTAGTCGCTGAAGCTTTCTTT	CASSLAGGLVAEAFF
20	TRBJ2-1	TRBD2	TRBV18	NA	TGTGCCAGCTCTCTTCGAGTTGGGACTAGCGGGGGATTCTCCTACAATGAGCAGTTCTTC	CASSLRVGTSGGFSYNEQFF
14	TRBJ1-1	TRBD1	TRBV11-3	NA	TGTGCCAGCAGCCTGGGGACAGGGAAGGCTGAAGCTTTCTTT	CASSLGTGKAEAFF
14	TRBJ2-1	TRBD1	TRBV28	NA	TGTGCCAGTGATCCGGGACAGGGGGTGCGATGGCAGTTCTTC	CASDPGQGVRWQFF
14	TRBJ1-1	TRBD1	TRBV2	NA	TGTGCCAGCGGGGACAGGGCACAGTCGATCGGAGCTTTCTTT	CASGDRAQSIGAFF
11	TRBJ2-1	TRBD1	TRBV5-8	NA	TGTGCCAGCAGCTTCGGGACAGGCAAACTCTTC	CASSFGTGKLF
16	TRBJ2-4	NA	TRBV5-1	NA	TGCGCCAGCAGCTATGTACCGGGACAGCGGGCAAACATTCAGTACTTC	CASSYVPGQRANIQYF
15	TRBJ1-4	NA	TRBV28	NA	TGTGCCAGCAGTTTCCTGGACAGTCCAAGAGAAAAACTGTTTTTT	CASSFLDSPREKLFF
13	TRBJ2-3	TRBD1	TRBV19	NA	TGTGCCAGTAGGCTAACAGGGGGAGATACGCAGTATTTT	CASRLTGGDTQYF
14	TRBJ1-5	NA	TRBV12-1	once	TGTGCCAGCAGTTTAGGAGGGGAGGGTCAGCCCCAGCATTTT	CASSLGGEGQPQHF
14	TRBJ2-1	NA	TRBV19	NA	TGTGCCAGTAGTAGGCTAGATGGTCGGGATGAGCAGTTCTTC	CASSRLDGRDEQFF
13	TRBJ1-1	TRBD1	TRBV27	NA	TGTGCCAGCAGTTTATATGAGGGGGCGGGAGCTTTCTTT	CASSLYEGAGAFF
15	TRBJ1-2	TRBD1	TRBV7-9	NA	TGTGCCAGCAGCCCCTGGGACAGGGGCAACTATGGCTACACCTTC	CASSPWDRGNYGYTF
17	TRBJ2-3	TRBD2	TRBV7-2	NA	TGTGCCAGCAGCAACAGAGGGGGGTTAGCGGGGCCCAAACCGCAGTATTTT	CASSNRGGLAGPKPQYF
15	TRBJ1-1	NA	TRBV27	NA	TGTGCCAGCAGTTTATCGGTCGGGGGGCCCACTGAAGCTTTCTTT	CASSLSVGGPTEAFF
15	TRBJ2-3	NA	TRBV18	NA	TGTGCCAGCTCAGCACTGCCAGGGGTGGCAGATACGCAGTATTTT	CASSALPGVADTQYF
16	TRBJ2-7	TRBD2	TRBV10-3	NA	TGTGCCATCAGTGATTCTACTAGCGGGACGGCCTACGAGCAGTACTTC	CAISDSTSGTAYEQYF
16	TRBJ1-1	TRBD1	TRBV7-9	NA	TGTGCCAGCAGCTTAGCGAGGGGGCAAGGAAACACTGAAGCTTTCTTT	CASSLARGQGNTEAFF
15	TRBJ2-7	NA	TRBV2	once	TGTGCCAGCAGTGAAAACAGGGCTTGGTCCTACGAGCAGTACTTC	CASSENRAWSYEQYF
14	TRBJ1-1	NA	TRBV27	NA	TGTGCCAGCACCCCAAAGCGGGGTCCCACTGAAGCTTTCTTT	CASTPKRGPTEAFF
13	TRBJ2-7	TRBD2	TRBV20-1	once	TGCAGTGCTAGTGGGGCGGGGGGCTACGAGCAGTACTTC	CSASGAGGYEQYF
13	TRBJ1-5	NA	TRBV12-3/TRBV12-4	once	TGTGCCAGCAGTTTAAACAGGAATCAGCCCCAGCATTTT	CASSLNRNQPQHF
11	TRBJ1-4	NA	TRBV10-1	NA	TGCGCCAGCGGAGGAGGGGAAAAACTGTTTTTT	CASGGGEKLFF
15	TRBJ1-3	NA	TRBV6-5	NA	TGTGCCAGCAGCCGGGGGGGGCCCTCTGGAAACACCATATATTTT	CASSRGGPSGNTIYF
16	TRBJ2-7	TRBD2	TRBV6-6	NA	TGTGCCAGCAGTTACGGTCATAGCGGGGAGCGCTACGAGCAGTACTTC	CASSYGHSGERYEQYF